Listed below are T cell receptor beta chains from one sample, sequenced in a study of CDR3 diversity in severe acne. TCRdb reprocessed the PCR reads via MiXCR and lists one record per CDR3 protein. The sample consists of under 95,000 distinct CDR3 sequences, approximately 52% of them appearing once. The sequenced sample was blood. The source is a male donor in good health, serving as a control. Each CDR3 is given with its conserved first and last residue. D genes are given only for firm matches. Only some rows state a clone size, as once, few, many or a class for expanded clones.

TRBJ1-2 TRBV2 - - CASNEGDGYGYTF TGTGCCAGCAATGAGGGCGACGGCTATGGCTACACCTTC
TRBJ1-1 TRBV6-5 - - CASTESSWDSAFF TGTGCCAGCACCGAATCTTCTTGGGACTCAGCTTTCTTT
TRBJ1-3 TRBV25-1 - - CASRRVWGGFSGNTIYF TGTGCCAGCCGGCGCGTTTGGGGAGGCTTCTCTGGAAACACCATATATTTT
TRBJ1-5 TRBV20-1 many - CSAIQVGGQPQHF TGCAGTGCGATACAGGTAGGGGGGCAGCCCCAGCATTTT
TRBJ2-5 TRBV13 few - CASSLAPQETQYF TGTGCCAGCAGCTTAGCTCCGCAAGAGACCCAGTACTTC
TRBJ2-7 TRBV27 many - CASSPSVGSVYEQYF TGTGCCAGCAGTCCCTCAGTTGGGTCGGTCTACGAGCAGTACTTC
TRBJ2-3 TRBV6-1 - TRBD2 CASSLLRDYSTDTQYF TGTGCCAGCAGCCTCCTCCGGGACTATTCGACAGATACGCAGTATTTT
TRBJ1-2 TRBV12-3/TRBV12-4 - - CASSPMGRGPYGYTF TGTGCCAGCAGCCCGATGGGACGGGGCCCTTATGGCTACACCTTC
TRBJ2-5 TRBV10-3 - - CAISDGTGETQYF TGTGCCATCAGTGATGGGACTGGAGAGACCCAGTACTTC
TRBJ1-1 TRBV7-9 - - CASTKGDGNTEAFF TGTGCCAGCACCAAAGGCGACGGAAACACTGAAGCTTTCTTT
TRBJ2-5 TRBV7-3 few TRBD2 CASSFTGLAGSGETQYF TGTGCCAGCAGCTTTACGGGACTAGCGGGATCAGGGGAGACCCAGTACTTC
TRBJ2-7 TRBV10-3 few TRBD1 CAISEMDRGPYEQYF TGTGCCATCAGTGAGATGGACAGGGGCCCCTACGAGCAGTACTTC
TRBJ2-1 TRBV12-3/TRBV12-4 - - CASSPPGDGSYNEQFF TGTGCCAGCAGCCCCCCAGGGGACGGTTCCTACAATGAGCAGTTCTTC
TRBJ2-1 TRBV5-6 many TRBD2 CASSLGRGAYNEQFF TGTGCCAGCAGCCTGGGGCGGGGGGCCTACAATGAGCAGTTCTTC
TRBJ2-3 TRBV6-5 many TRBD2 CASSGLAGAGDTQYF TGTGCCAGCAGCGGACTAGCGGGGGCGGGGGATACGCAGTATTTT
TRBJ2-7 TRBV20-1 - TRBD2 CSASDAGVYEQYF TGCAGTGCTAGTGATGCGGGAGTCTACGAGCAGTACTTC
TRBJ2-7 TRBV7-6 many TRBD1 CASSFGTGTYEQYF TGTGCCAGCAGCTTCGGGACAGGGACCTACGAGCAGTACTTC
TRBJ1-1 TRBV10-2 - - CASSPPGDTEAFF TGCGCCAGCAGTCCTCCAGGGGACACTGAAGCTTTCTTT
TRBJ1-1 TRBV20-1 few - CSARDQGFPNTEAFF TGCAGTGCTAGAGATCAGGGCTTCCCGAACACTGAAGCTTTCTTT
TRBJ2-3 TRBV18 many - CASSLFTDTQYF TGTGCCAGCTCACTCTTCACAGATACGCAGTATTTT
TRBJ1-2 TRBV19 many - CASSPVPGRHYGYTF TGTGCCAGTAGTCCTGTCCCGGGACGGCACTATGGCTACACCTTC
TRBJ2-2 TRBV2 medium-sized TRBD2 CASSVTSGSMGELFF TGTGCCAGCAGTGTAACTAGCGGGAGTATGGGGGAGCTGTTTTTT
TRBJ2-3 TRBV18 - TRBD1 CASSSGQGADTQYF TGTGCCAGCTCATCAGGACAGGGTGCAGATACGCAGTATTTT
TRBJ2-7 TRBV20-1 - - CSARDLGRDTYEQYF TGCAGTGCTAGAGATCTAGGCAGGGACACCTACGAGCAGTACTTC
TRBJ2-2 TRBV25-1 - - CASSGSPAGTGELFF TGTGCCAGCAGTGGAAGCCCAGCTGGCACCGGGGAGCTGTTTTTT
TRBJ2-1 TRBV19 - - CASKVADYSYNEQFF TGTGCCAGTAAGGTTGCGGATTACTCCTACAATGAGCAGTTCTTC
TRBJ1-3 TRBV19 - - CASSPVRDSGNTIYF TGTGCCAGTAGTCCCGTCCGGGACTCTGGAAACACCATATATTTT